One and the same sample provided the 9 T cell receptor beta chains below, sequenced in a study of beta chain features in type 1 diabetes. For these TCRs, the target antigens are not known. Notes on the study in general: Within each of all four CD4+ subsets, Type 1 diabetes patients had TCRB CDR3s that were moderately but significantly shorter.

Sequencing targeted expressed TCRB transcripts, as all isolated RNA had been reverse transcribed. Sequencing used immunoSEQ multiplex PCR; TCRdb keeps in-frame clones, though not all of them. The profile covers about 160,000 clones, with about 8.1% appearing a single time and more than 0.5% taken by the ten largest. The specimen was central memory CD4+ T cells from blood. These receptors all come from a woman in her late teens or twenties with type 1 diabetes.

A few counts support this clone. V usage is TRBV7-2 and J usage is TRBJ2-5; D might be TRBD2 (5 bases). Germline-derived CDR1 and CDR2 are SGHTA and FQGNSA. The CDR3 has 14 residues. Trimming took off 2 bases at V and 1 base at J, with 8 bases between the two ends. This CDR3 reads CASSLNEGQETQYF. Written as DNA, the CDR3 is TGTGCCAGCAGCTTAAACGAGGGCCAAGAGACCCAGTACTTC.

This clone appeared a few times. J is TRBJ2-3 and V is TRBV4-3, with D possibly matching TRBD2 (5 bases). CDR3 size: 17 residues. Trimming cost V 0 bases and J 0 bases, with 13 bases left between them. Germline assignment: CDR1 LGHNA and CDR2 YSLEER. The CDR3 protein is CASSQDEAAHSTDTQYF. DNA for the CDR3: TGCGCCAGCAGCCAAGACGAAGCGGCCCACAGCACAGATACGCAGTATTTT.

The DNA for the CDR3 is TGCAGCGTTGCCGCCCGGGACAGCAATGAAAAACTGTTTTTT. This sequence encodes CSVAARDSNEKLFF. V is TRBV29-1 and J is TRBJ1-4; 7 positions match TRBD1. The trim removed 4 bases at V and 5 bases at J, leaving 7 bases unmatched. This CDR3 is 14 amino acids long. The V gene's germline CDR1 is SQVTM and CDR2 ANQGSEA.

This clone came up many times. The V call is TRBV14, the J call TRBJ2-5; 9 bases line up with TRBD2. This CDR3 has 15 amino acids. Germline-derived CDR1 and CDR2 are SGHDN and FVKESK. V trimming: 1 base; J trimming: 5 bases; junction bases outside the gene matches: 5. The CDR3 loop reads CASSQGGTSRETQYF. In nucleotides, the CDR3 is TGTGCCAGCAGCCAAGGAGGGACTAGCCGGGAGACCCAGTACTTC.

This clone has only a few counts. The rearrangement links TRBV28 to TRBJ1-1, with 8 bases identical to TRBD1. J lost 1 base, V lost 5 bases, and 6 bases had no gene match. This CDR3 contains 15 residues. Germline CDR1 and CDR2: MDHEN and SYDVKM. As DNA, the CDR3 is TGTGCCAGCAGTAGCCCAGGACAGGGGAACACTGAAGCTTTCTTT. Its protein is CASSSPGQGNTEAFF.

This clone was seen a handful of times. V is TRBV5-1 and J is TRBJ1-2; the match to TRBD1 covers 7 bases. Germline V lookup: CDR1 SGHRS, CDR2 YFSETQ. This CDR3 has 15 residues. The V segment lost 5 bases and the J segment 5 bases; nucleotides outside the gene matches: 12. CDR3: CASRQGIGGKYGYTF. Here the CDR3 DNA reads TGCGCCAGCAGACAGGGTATAGGGGGCAAATATGGCTACACCTTC.

The chain couples TRBV11-2 to TRBJ2-7; D might be TRBD2 (6 bases). The CDR3 has 15 residues. Looked up from germline, CDR1 is SGHAT and CDR2 is FQNNGV. Trimming stripped 5 bases from V and 3 bases from J, with 17 bases between. CDR3 in DNA: TGTGCCAGCAGCCCGCTCGCGGGGATCGGCTACGAGCAGTACTTC. Protein sequence: CASSPLAGIGYEQYF.

The chain is built from TRBV18 and TRBJ1-1; possible D gene TRBD1, 6 bases. From germline, CDR1 is KGHSH and CDR2 LQKENI. With 2 bases removed from V and 4 bases from J, the gap between germline ends came to 23 bases. The CDR3 runs to 18 residues. The CDR3 coding sequence is TGTGCCAGCTCACCAGTAATGTCGTCAGGGCAGGGGAGCACTGAAGCTTTCTTT. Translated, it gives CASSPVMSSGQGSTEAFF.

The V call is TRBV5-1, the J call TRBJ2-5; TRBD2 matches at 8 bases. Germline V gives CDR1 SGHRS, CDR2 YFSETQ. CDR3 length equals 13 residues. The trim removed 5 bases at V and 1 base at J, leaving 1 base unmatched. CDR3 nucleotides: TGCGCCAGCAGTAGCGGGGCCCAAGAGACCCAGTACTTC. It codes for CASSSGAQETQYF. Based on the CDR3 plus reference TRBV5-1 and TRBJ2-5, the full variable domain is KAGVTQTPRYLIKTRGQQVTLSCSPISGHRSVSWYQQTPGQGLQFLFEYFSETQRNKGNFPGRFSGRQFSNSRSEMNVSTLELGDSALYLCASSSGAQETQYFGPGTRLLVL.